This TCR beta chain originates from a study of blood T cell repertoires in COVID-19. At the level of the study: The study drew acute and convalescent COVID-19 samples from the United States, Italy and Spain.

In the original analysis: Researchers report that nucleated cell counts were estimated from reference gene primer amplification. Measured with immunoSEQ multiplex PCR; TCRdb has only the in-frame clones, and not every one. That table supplies the V and J calls and clone size; D and trimming were determined from the DNA. This table holds some 93,000 clones, just under 85% found once. V was clipped by 3 bases and J by 3 bases, with 12 bases between them. CDR1 MGHRA and CDR2 YSYEKL come from the germline V gene. The CDR3 sequence is 14 residues long. The chain links TRBV4-1 to TRBJ2-7, with D tentatively TRBD1 (6 bases). The clonotype was recovered from a man in his 70s with acute or convalescent COVID-19. Sequenced: peripheral blood. CDR3 nucleotide sequence: TGCGCCAGCAGCCAGGGGGACAACTACTACGAGCAGTACTTC. The encoded protein is CASSQGDNYYEQYF.